The rows below give T cell receptor beta chains drawn from one sample of a study of T cells in Graves' hyperthyroidism and ophthalmopathy. MiXCR, applied by TCRdb to the multiplex PCR reads, yields one record per CDR3 protein. The sample has around 340,000 distinct CDR3 sequences, more than 11% seen once. Sequenced material: blood. The receptors come from a woman aged 30 to 39 with Graves' hyperthyroidism. The CDR3 runs from the conserved cysteine through the conserved F or W. A D gene is named only where the DNA matches it firmly. Some rows have no size entry. The others give once, few or many, or a class for an expanded clone.

j_gene,d_gene,v_gene,abundance,CDR3aa,CDR3nt
TRBJ2-2,NA,TRBV10-1,NA,CASSAGGDTGELFF,TGCGCCAGCAGTGCGGGGGGCGACACCGGGGAGCTGTTTTTT
TRBJ2-1,NA,TRBV2,many,CASNDVGGPRQFF,TGTGCCAGCAACGACGTGGGGGGACCGCGGCAGTTCTTC
TRBJ2-5,TRBD1,TRBV20-1,NA,CSARDHRGAETQYF,TGCAGTGCTAGAGATCACAGGGGTGCGGAGACCCAGTACTTC
TRBJ2-2,NA,TRBV4-3,NA,CASSQDVFSGELFF,TGCGCCAGCAGCCAAGACGTATTCTCCGGGGAGCTGTTTTTT
TRBJ1-1,NA,TRBV12-3/TRBV12-4,many,CASSPPPRVNTEAFF,TGTGCCAGCAGCCCTCCCCCAAGGGTGAACACTGAAGCTTTCTTT
TRBJ1-2,TRBD1,TRBV28,many,CASSVGQDDGGYTF,TGTGCCAGCAGTGTGGGACAGGATGACGGGGGCTACACCTTC
TRBJ2-2,NA,TRBV11-2,NA,CASSPIGGLNTGELFF,TGTGCCAGCAGCCCAATTGGGGGGCTAAACACCGGGGAGCTGTTTTTT
TRBJ2-1,TRBD2,TRBV5-6,NA,CASSLGGTSGIFPYNEQFF,TGTGCCAGCAGCTTGGGGGGGACTAGCGGGATCTTCCCTTACAATGAGCAGTTCTTC
TRBJ2-7,NA,TRBV28,few,CASPQVLSSYEQYF,TGTGCCAGTCCCCAGGTTTTAAGCTCCTACGAGCAGTACTTC
TRBJ1-1,NA,TRBV20-1,NA,CSARGGHGTEAFF,TGCAGTGCTAGAGGGGGCCATGGCACTGAAGCTTTCTTT
TRBJ1-5,NA,TRBV18,NA,CASSPGNPQPQHF,TGTGCCAGCTCACCGGGAAACCCTCAGCCCCAGCATTTT
TRBJ1-4,NA,TRBV7-2,NA,CASSNRGTKATNEKLFF,TGTGCCAGCAGCAACCGAGGGACCAAGGCAACTAATGAAAAACTGTTTTTT
TRBJ2-3,NA,TRBV30,many,CAWSITDTQYF,TGTGCCTGGAGTATCACAGATACGCAGTATTTT
TRBJ2-7,NA,TRBV27,NA,CASSLTPGSKHEQYF,TGTGCCAGCAGTTTAACTCCGGGCAGTAAGCACGAGCAGTACTTC
TRBJ2-2,NA,TRBV7-9,few,CASSSVGAGELFF,TGTGCCAGCAGCTCGGTAGGCGCCGGGGAGCTGTTTTTT
TRBJ2-2,TRBD1,TRBV19,few,CASSRRTGPGELFF,TGTGCCAGTAGTAGGCGGACAGGGCCCGGGGAGCTGTTTTTT
TRBJ1-6,TRBD1,TRBV7-8,many,CASSDRDRGNSPLHF,TGTGCCAGCAGCGACCGGGACAGGGGTAATTCACCCCTCCACTTT
TRBJ2-5,NA,TRBV7-2,few,CASSLRGTGTQYF,TGTGCCAGCAGCTTACGGGGGACGGGGACCCAGTACTTC
TRBJ1-2,NA,TRBV11-2,many,CASSKTPGRTNYGYTF,TGTGCCAGCAGTAAAACACCGGGCCGCACTAACTATGGCTACACCTTC
TRBJ2-7,TRBD1,TRBV6-1,few,CASSMDRGPREQYF,TGTGCCAGCAGTATGGACAGGGGGCCCCGCGAGCAGTACTTC
TRBJ2-7,TRBD1,TRBV27,few,CASSPGDRAFGEQYF,TGTGCCAGCAGTCCGGGGGACAGGGCCTTTGGGGAGCAGTACTTC
TRBJ2-1,TRBD1,TRBV14,few,CASSRTGTGFVGEQFF,TGTGCCAGCAGCCGAACCGGGACAGGGTTTGTCGGTGAGCAGTTCTTC
TRBJ2-3,TRBD2,TRBV9,NA,CASSRSQRELGTDTQYF,TGTGCCAGCAGCAGATCCCAGCGGGAGTTAGGCACAGATACGCAGTATTTT
TRBJ1-2,NA,TRBV11-2,many,CASSLTRDALGGYTF,TGTGCCAGCAGCTTAACTCGGGATGCCCTCGGTGGCTACACCTTC
TRBJ2-5,NA,TRBV12-3/TRBV12-4,many,CASSRSSALTEETQYF,TGTGCCAGCAGCCGGAGCAGCGCCTTGACCGAAGAGACCCAGTACTTC
TRBJ1-1,TRBD1,TRBV30,many,CAWETGSGTEAFF,TGTGCCTGGGAGACAGGGAGCGGCACTGAAGCTTTCTTT
TRBJ2-7,NA,TRBV6-1,many,CASRIQGGSYEQYF,TGTGCCAGCAGGATACAGGGAGGGTCCTACGAGCAGTACTTC
TRBJ1-1,NA,TRBV6-1,many,CASISGGGAEAFF,TGTGCCAGCATCTCCGGAGGGGGGGCTGAAGCTTTCTTT
TRBJ2-5,TRBD2,TRBV15,NA,CATGTSGKETQYF,TGTGCCACCGGGACTAGCGGGAAAGAGACCCAGTACTTC
TRBJ1-3,NA,TRBV12-3/TRBV12-4,few,CASSLSGGRGNTIYF,TGTGCCAGCAGTTTATCGGGGGGGCGAGGAAACACCATATATTTT
TRBJ2-7,NA,TRBV4-2,few,CASSQVSTYEQYF,TGTGCCAGCAGCCAAGTGTCAACTTACGAGCAGTACTTC
TRBJ2-1,TRBD2,TRBV7-9,many,CASSGSGIYNEQFF,TGTGCCAGCAGCGGTAGCGGGATCTACAATGAGCAGTTCTTC
TRBJ2-5,TRBD1,TRBV2,many,CANTGTGEETQYF,TGTGCCAACACCGGGACAGGGGAAGAGACCCAGTACTTC
TRBJ1-1,NA,TRBV2,many,CASSATRRGDAFF,TGTGCCAGCAGTGCCACCAGGAGGGGAGATGCTTTCTTT
TRBJ2-2,TRBD1,TRBV29-1,few,CSVGIQGAAGELFF,TGCAGCGTTGGGATACAGGGGGCCGCCGGGGAGCTGTTTTTT
TRBJ2-2,NA,TRBV4-3,few,CASRATPRDSGELFF,TGCGCCAGCAGGGCAACCCCCAGGGACTCCGGGGAGCTGTTTTTT
TRBJ2-7,TRBD2,TRBV6-5,once,CASSNGRWYEQYF,TGTGCCAGCAGTAACGGGAGGTGGTACGAGCAGTACTTC
TRBJ1-1,NA,TRBV5-1,few,CASSLRSTGNTEAFF,TGCGCCAGCAGCTTGCGGTCCACAGGGAACACTGAAGCTTTCTTT
TRBJ1-4,NA,TRBV27,many,CASSGGGEKLFF,TGTGCCAGCTCCGGGGGAGGTGAAAAACTGTTTTTT
TRBJ1-1,NA,TRBV9,few,CASSGIQRNTEAFF,TGTGCCAGCAGCGGGATACAACGTAACACTGAAGCTTTCTTT
TRBJ1-1,TRBD1,TRBV3-1,few,CASSQGIMIGQDYLNTEAFF,TGTGCCAGCAGCCAAGGTATAATGATAGGACAGGATTACTTGAACACTGAAGCTTTCTTT
TRBJ2-3,TRBD2,TRBV27,many,CASKGREGQADTQYF,TGTGCCAGCAAAGGGCGGGAGGGCCAGGCAGATACGCAGTATTTT
TRBJ2-7,TRBD1,TRBV29-1,many,CSVDGQGHEQYF,TGCAGCGTAGACGGACAGGGCCACGAGCAGTACTTC
TRBJ2-7,NA,TRBV10-1,many,CASSGQGLYEQYF,TGCGCCAGCAGTGGTCAGGGGCTCTACGAGCAGTACTTC
TRBJ2-2,NA,TRBV7-9,NA,CASGATGELFF,TGTGCCAGCGGGGCTACCGGGGAGCTGTTTTTT
TRBJ2-7,TRBD1,TRBV12-3/TRBV12-4,many,CASSRDRGTHEQYF,TGTGCCAGCAGCCGGGACAGGGGAACCCACGAGCAGTACTTC
TRBJ1-2,NA,TRBV9,once,CASSVGGGYGYTF,TGTGCCAGCAGCGTAGGGGGGGGCTATGGCTACACCTTC
TRBJ1-1,NA,TRBV20-1,few,CSARDRGVMNTEAFF,TGCAGTGCTAGAGATCGGGGGGTAATGAACACTGAAGCTTTCTTT
TRBJ1-4,NA,TRBV20-1,few,CSAILLGTTGKLFF,TGCAGTGCTATTCTCTTGGGAACGACCGGAAAACTGTTTTTT
TRBJ2-6,TRBD1,TRBV6-1,few,CASSAPSDRVGANVLTF,TGTGCCAGCAGTGCCCCCTCAGACAGGGTTGGGGCCAACGTCCTGACTTTC
TRBJ1-1,NA,TRBV18,NA,CASSPPAVNTEAFF,TGTGCCAGCTCACCACCGGCGGTGAACACTGAAGCTTTCTTT
TRBJ2-1,TRBD2,TRBV14,many,CASSHGLAGVLYNEQFF,TGTGCCAGCAGCCATGGACTAGCGGGAGTTCTCTACAATGAGCAGTTCTTC
TRBJ2-5,NA,TRBV15,few,CATSRSGGGETQYF,TGTGCCACCAGCAGGTCAGGTGGGGGGGAGACCCAGTACTTC
TRBJ2-2,TRBD1,TRBV30,NA,CAWSRGQAVGELFF,TGTGCCTGGAGTAGGGGACAGGCGGTGGGGGAGCTGTTTTTT
TRBJ1-1,NA,TRBV12-3/TRBV12-4,many,CASSLRRLNTEAFF,TGTGCCAGCAGTTTAAGACGGTTGAACACTGAAGCTTTCTTT